These 21 T cell receptor beta chains share one sample of origin, sequenced in a study of T cell clonality in common variable immunodeficiency. Study-wide results and caveats: Reportedly, TCR beta sequences from common variable immunodeficiency showed fewer deletions and N-nucleotide insertions.

Here immunoSEQ multiplex PCR was the method, and the copy in TCRdb shows in-frame clones only, minus some. The repertoire consists of about 30,000 clones, none detected only once. Which antigens these TCRs recognize remains unknown. The material sequenced was peripheral blood mononuclear cells. These receptors were collected from a human donor with common variable immunodeficiency.

For this clone: Read data end 3 residues before the CDR3 end; the end is taken from the germline J gene. This sequence joins TRBV6-1 and TRBJ2-7, with D maybe TRBD2 (7 bases). The germline gives CDR1 MNHNS, CDR2 SASEGT. This CDR3 has 14 residues. V lost 3 bases and J 2 bases, leaving 11 bases between the germline ends. The sequenced CDR3 bases are TGTGCCAGCAGTGACGGGGGGCGAGCCTACGAG. Translating it yields CASSDGGRAYE. The CDR3, in full, reads CASSDGGRAYEQYF.

Note on this clone: The CDR3 extends 3 residues past the end of the read, so its final part is completed from the germline J gene. The sample holds other DNA sequences that translate to the same CDR3. J is TRBJ2-1 and V is TRBV7-9, with D possibly TRBD2 on 6 matching bases. This CDR3 region has 12 residues. Germline CDR1 and CDR2: SEHNR and FQNEAQ (reference sequence). Trimming took 4 bases from V and 6 from J, leaving 7 bases between them. The CDR3 DNA, read in part, is TGTGCCAGCAGCTCCGGGGGCAATGAG. Its translation: CASSSGGNE. Given in full, the CDR3 is CASSSGGNEQFF.

Concerning this clone itself: The read ends 3 residues early relative to the CDR3; the germline J gene fills the gap. The chain is built from TRBV11-2 and TRBJ1-1; D may be TRBD1 (5 bases). Germline CDR1 and CDR2: SGHAT and FQNNGV. The length of the CDR3 is 13 residues. Trimming pared 5 bases from V and 5 bases from J, leaving 12 bases between. This CDR3 is CASSANRGTEAFF. Incomplete CDR3 DNA: TGTGCCAGCAGCGCCAACCGGGGGACTGAA. The full variable domain, rest sourced from reference TRBV11-2 and TRBJ1-1, is EAGVAQSPRYKIIEKRQSVAFWCNPISGHATLYWYQQILGQGPKLLIQFQNNGVVDDSQLPKDRFSAERLKGVDSTLKIQPAKLEDSAVYLCASSANRGTEAFFGQGTRLTVV.

This clone showed up just a few times. Sequencing ends 3 residues short of the CDR3 end; the germline J gene provides the rest. This chain connects TRBV6-2 or TRBV6-3 to TRBJ1-4; 7 bases align to TRBD1. Trimming at V came to 5 bases and at J to 7 bases, leaving 7 bases not matched to a gene. There are 14 residues in the CDR3. Germline V lookup: CDR1 MNHEY, CDR2 SVGEGT. CDR3 protein: CASSTAGGREKLFF. The CDR3 bases that were read are TGTGCCAGCAGTACAGCAGGGGGTCGTGAAAAA.

For this clone: The read ends 3 residues shy of where the CDR3 ends; the end is completed using the germline J gene. The chain couples TRBV10-3 to TRBJ2-1; D is unresolved. The CDR3 spans 12 residues. CDR1 ENHRY and CDR2 SYGVKD come from the germline V gene. V was clipped by 10 bases and J by 7 bases, with 14 bases between them. The CDR3 loop reads CATQKLNNEQFF. CDR3 bases read: TGTGCCACGCAGAAACTAAATAATGAG.

This clone was counted only a few times. The CDR3 end lies 3 residues beyond the end of the read and is filled in from the germline J gene. This chain links TRBV7-9 with TRBJ1-2, with 8 bases identical to TRBD1. The CDR3 length is 13 residues. V dropped 4 bases and J dropped 6; count of bases not matched to a gene: 4. Germline V CDR1 and CDR2: SEHNR, FQNEAQ (reference sequence). The CDR3 bases that were read are TGTGCCAGCAGCTCGACAGGGGATCATGGC. Translating gives CASSSTGDHG. The full CDR3 protein is CASSSTGDHGYTF.

For this clone: The read falls 3 residues short of the CDR3 end, and the missing part is taken from the germline J gene. The J gene is TRBJ2-3, the V gene TRBV5-1, with 8 bases identical to TRBD2. Germline loops: CDR1 SGHRS, CDR2 YFSETQ. CDR3 length: 15 amino acids. V was clipped by 2 bases and J by 5 bases; unmatched bases: 7. Here the CDR3 reads CASSLTGGVGDTQYF. The CDR3 DNA, read in part, is TGCGCCAGCAGCTTAACCGGGGGGGTGGGAGATACG.

This clone has just a few counts. Read sequence stops 3 residues before the CDR3 end, and the germline J gene provides the missing end. The gene calls are TRBV30 and TRBJ1-6, with 7 positions matching TRBD1. Trimming at V came to 4 bases and at J to 0 bases, leaving 6 bases not matched to a gene. The CDR3 consists of 16 residues. Germline CDR1 and CDR2: GTSNPN and SVGIG (reference sequence). The part of the CDR3 DNA that was read is TGTGCCTGGACAACAGGGGAGAGCTCCTATAATTCACCC. This gives the protein CAWTTGESSYNSP. The full CDR3 protein reads CAWTTGESSYNSPLHF.

As regards this clone: Read sequence stops 3 residues before the CDR3 end, and the germline J gene provides the missing end. This sequence joins TRBV6-2 or TRBV6-3 and TRBJ1-5; D may be TRBD1 (6 bases). Germline CDR1 is MNHEY and CDR2 is SVGEGT. V gave up 5 bases and J gave up 4 bases, with 9 bases separating them. CDR3 length equals 13 residues. The CDR3 sequence: CASSRQENQPQHF. CDR3 DNA, as far as it was read: TGTGCCAGCAGTCGACAGGAGAATCAGCCC.

Only a few counts were recorded for this clone. The CDR3 extends 3 residues past the end of the read, so its final part is completed from the germline J gene. This sequence joins TRBV19 and TRBJ1-5; D remains unclear. The length of the CDR3 is 12 residues. V was cut by 6 bases and J by 6 bases, with 9 bases left in between. Germline CDR1 is LNHDA and CDR2 is SQIVND (reference sequence). The CDR3 spells CASSLPGQPQHF. The sequenced part of the CDR3 DNA is TGTGCCAGTAGCCTACCGGGTCAGCCC.

Many counts were recorded for this clone. Read sequence stops 3 residues before the CDR3 end, and the germline J gene provides the missing end. This chain uses TRBV5-4 with TRBJ1-1, with D uncertain. The CDR3 totals 13 residues. Germline values: CDR1 SGHNT, CDR2 YYREEE (reference sequence). Partial CDR3 DNA: TGTGCCAGCAGCTTCTACAGCTCCCTCCAA. It codes for CASSFYSSLQ. The CDR3 as a whole reads CASSFYSSLQAFF.

Points on this clone: Read sequence stops 3 residues before the CDR3 end, and the germline J gene provides the missing end. The sample carries other DNA sequences with the same CDR3. The chain recombines TRBV30 with TRBJ1-1; D gene unclear. V was trimmed by 3 bases and J by 0 bases, leaving 5 bases between them. There are 12 residues in the CDR3. From germline, CDR1 is GTSNPN and CDR2 SVGIG (reference sequence). This chain's CDR3 is CAWSRVNTEAFF. CDR3 DNA, as far as it was read: TGTGCCTGGAGCCGGGTGAACACTGAA.

This clone was recorded a few times. The read terminates 3 residues before the CDR3 end, so the remaining end is supplied by the germline J gene. This sequence joins TRBV20-1 and TRBJ2-3; 8 positions match TRBD2. CDR1 is DFQATT, CDR2 SNEGSKA, per germline (reference sequence). V gave up 7 bases and J gave up 5 bases; unmatched junction bases: 8. The CDR3 covers 13 residues. CDR3: CSVNGGAEDTQYF. The CDR3 DNA, read in part, is TGCAGTGTCAACGGGGGGGCAGAAGATACG.

This clone has a handful of counts. The read falls 3 residues short of the CDR3 end, and the missing part is taken from the germline J gene. This chain uses TRBV30 with TRBJ1-5; D not certain. The V gene's germline CDR1 is GTSNPN and CDR2 SVGIG (reference sequence). The CDR3 is 13 residues long. V was trimmed by 7 bases and J by 0 bases, leaving 10 bases between them. The covered CDR3 bases are TGTGCCTCCTCCTTAAATAGCAATCAGCCC. As protein: CASSLNSNQP. The entire CDR3 is CASSLNSNQPQHF.

This clone came up many times. Read data end 3 residues before the CDR3 end; the end is taken from the germline J gene. V is TRBV29-1 and J is TRBJ2-3, with TRBD1 matching 8 bases. CDR1 is SQVTM and CDR2 is ANQGSEA in the germline V gene. Losses at the gene ends were 7 bases for V and 4 bases for J; bases not matched to a gene: 7. This CDR3 has 13 residues. Incomplete CDR3 DNA: TGCAGCGCCTACAGGGGGTTCCCAGATACG. Translation gives CSAYRGFPDT. In full, the CDR3 is CSAYRGFPDTQYF.

This clone was detected a few times. The sequence runs out 3 residues before the end of the CDR3; the remainder is reconstructed from the germline J gene. The gene calls are TRBV7-3 and TRBJ2-2, with D maybe TRBD1 (5 bases). This CDR3 is 14 amino acids long. Trimming took off 3 bases at V and 4 bases at J, with 9 bases between the two ends. The germline CDR1 and CDR2 sequences are SGHTA and FQGTGA. Incomplete CDR3 DNA: TGTGCCAGCAGCTTTAGGCAGGGCACCGGGGAG. Its translation is CASSFRQGTGE. The whole CDR3 sequence reads CASSFRQGTGELFF. Full variable domain (remainder filled in from reference TRBV7-3 and TRBJ2-2): GAGVSQTPSNKVTEKGKYVELRCDPISGHTALYWYRQSLGQGPEFLIYFQGTGAADDSGLPNDRFFAVRPEGSVSTLKIQRTERGDSAVYLCASSFRQGTGELFFGEGSRLTVL.

This clone was found many times. The CDR3 goes on 3 residues after the read ends, and that part is filled in from the germline J gene. This chain joins TRBV19 and TRBJ1-4; a weak D match, TRBD1 (6 bases). The CDR3 length is 13 residues. CDR1 and CDR2 from the germline V gene are LNHDA and SQIVND (reference sequence). CDR3 DNA, as far as it was read: TGTGCCAGTGAGGTCGGACAGCCGGGTGGA. Protein: CASEVGQPGG. The whole CDR3 is CASEVGQPGGLFF.

The sample holds a few counts of this clone. The CDR3 end falls 3 residues outside the read, so it is completed with the germline J gene. The rearrangement joins TRBV5-6 to TRBJ1-4, with 7 bases that match TRBD1. With V trimmed by 4 bases and J by 7 bases, 7 bases remained unmatched. Germline V CDR1 and CDR2: SGHDT, YYEEEE. The CDR3 runs 14 residues. The CDR3 spells CASSVTGLGEKLFF. The covered CDR3 bases are TGTGCCAGCAGCGTGACAGGGCTTGGTGAAAAA.

Points on this clone: The observed sequence ends 3 residues before the CDR3 terminus, with the missing tail filled in from the germline J gene. The chain recombines TRBV7-7 with TRBJ2-1; 10 nucleotides align to TRBD2. The junction had 5 bases not matched to a gene; V was cut back by 5 bases and J by 4 bases. CDR3 length: 15 amino acids. CDR1 and CDR2 (germline): SSHAT, FNYEAQ (reference sequence). The CDR3 DNA, read in part, is TGTGCCAGCAGCCCACGGACTAGCGGATACAATGAG. It translates to CASSPRTSGYNE. In full, the CDR3 reads CASSPRTSGYNEQFF.

Comment on this clone: With the read ending 3 residues before the CDR3 end, the germline J gene is used to fill in that end. The chain carries TRBV30 and TRBJ1-2; 7 bases line up with TRBD1. Trimming removed 3 bases from V and 6 bases from J; junction bases left unmatched: 7. Germline values: CDR1 GTSNPN, CDR2 SVGIG (reference sequence). This CDR3 is 13 amino acids long. The covered CDR3 bases are TGTGCCTGGAGGACAGGGAGTGTCGATGGC. It translates to CAWRTGSVDG. The entire CDR3 is CAWRTGSVDGYTF.

Remarks on this clone: The CDR3 end falls 3 residues outside the read, so it is completed with the germline J gene. The V and J genes are TRBV30 and TRBJ1-6; a weak D match, TRBD1 (5 bases). This CDR3 has 15 residues. Germline loops: CDR1 GTSNPN, CDR2 SVGIG (reference sequence). The V gene lost 1 base and the J gene lost 7 bases, with 14 bases spanning the gap. The chain's CDR3 is CAWSARGVGNSPLHF. CDR3 bases read: TGTGCCTGGAGTGCAAGGGGAGTCGGGAATTCACCC.